This T cell receptor beta chain is from a study of T cells in localized non-small cell lung cancer (dated by TCRdb to the early 2020s). Describing the broader study: T cell repertoires of fewer than 250 early-stage NSCLC patients were analyzed, with tumors being compared against uninvolved tumor-adjacent lungs. NSCLC patients had a mean age of approximately 70 years, and more than 120 were male and 85 to 110 female. The cohort comprised some 240 treatment-naïve NSCLC patients with resected, localized lung tumors.

At diagnosis, tumor, uninvolved tumor-adjacent lung and peripheral blood were collected and then preserved as a mix of FFPE and fresh-frozen material. Blood samples were analyzed as peripheral blood mononuclear cells for TCR repertoire profiling. Overall results and qualifications from the work: Higher T cell density in blood was associated with longer overall survival, whereas higher clonality in adjacent lung was associated with shorter survival. Uninvolved tumor-adjacent lung showed the highest T cell clonality, higher than tumor, which suggests more focused antigenic responses in the adjacent lung. Multi-region tumor sequencing was not performed, so intratumor heterogeneity could not be excluded. Since the design was exploratory, TCR variables were selected using unadjusted p-values with no false-discovery rate correction. A median of around 62 of the top 100 tumor clones turned up in the paired uninvolved adjacent lung, and 25 to 30 of those clones also ranked among the top 100 of that same adjacent lung.

The junction carries 18 bases between V and J, which are trimmed by 4 bases and 11 bases respectively. The CDR3 goes from the cysteine to the phenylalanine over 13 residues. Solely the CDR3 DNA is kept, with 39 bases framed from the first base. Per the germline V gene, SNHLY is the CDR1 and FYNNEI is the CDR2. The immunoSEQ Assay was used to sequence TCR beta CDR3 regions from DNA. Regarding the original processing steps: To compute T cell density, TCR beta template counts were normalized to usable DNA, which was estimated by amplifying housekeeping genes. The preseqR package was used to estimate richness by extrapolating to 400,000 templates for PBMC samples and to 120,000 templates for tissue samples. Clonality was calculated as one minus Pielou's evenness. Differential abundance testing on productive amino-acid clonotypes, with a minimum total count of 5 and an alpha of 0.1, was used to identify tissue-enriched TCRs. Repertoire overlap between compartments was quantified with the Jaccard Index and Morisita Overlap Index. GLIPH grouped TCR beta CDR3s together with public tetramer-defined viral CDR3s, and a viral motif had to include at least three viral sequences and show V-gene enrichment. Here the immuneACCESS table is served through TCRdb, limited to in-frame sequences with V and J called. Missing clones are a known gap in these copies; in checked studies unresolved V genes cover under half, and the rest lacks a known reason. V and J calls and clone size are as listed in that table; D and trimming were resolved from the DNA. The sample yields tens of thousands of clones; 70% to 85% were counted once. The ten largest clones represent 1.3% of the sample.

About this clone itself: Its antigen remains unidentified. The input lacks base qualities; no much larger clone sits a single base away.

Sequences were derived from peripheral blood, sampled before any cancer treatment. This clonotype originated in a female donor older than 55 with stage I lung adenocarcinoma. Recombination joined TRBV2 with TRBJ2-7; the D gene assignment is ambiguous. The CDR3 region: CASSVPEVPLKYF. The nucleotide sequence reads TGTGCCAGCAGTGTCCCCGAAGTACCGCTAAAGTACTTC.